Listed here are 11 T cell receptor beta chains from one sample, sequenced in a study of cytomegalovirus exposure and HLA in healthy donors. Here immunoSEQ multiplex PCR was the method, and the copy in TCRdb shows in-frame clones only, minus some. The sample contains about 130,000 clones, nearly 90% of which appear only once. Material for sequencing was PBMCs. All receptors come from a young woman in good health and CMV-seropositive.

The rearrangement joins TRBV7-2 to TRBJ2-7, with 10 bases matching TRBD1. CDR3 length equals 13 residues. The trim removed 5 bases at V and 7 bases at J, leaving 5 bases unmatched. The germline V gene has CDR1 SGHTA and CDR2 FQGNSA. CDR3 nucleotides: TGTGCCAGCAGCGAAGACAGGGGGCGAGAGCAGTACTTC. It yields the protein CASSEDRGREQYF.

The V and J genes are TRBV6-5 and TRBJ1-4; the D gene is possibly TRBD1 (6 bases). CDR3 length equals 14 residues. The germline gives CDR1 MNHEY, CDR2 SVGAGI. The V end lost 4 bases, the J end lost 8 bases, and 14 bases lay between the germline ends. This chain's CDR3 is CASSSGTIGEKLFF. CDR3 coding DNA: TGTGCCAGCAGTTCCGGGACAATCGGCGAAAAACTGTTTTTT.

The J gene is TRBJ2-3, the V gene TRBV7-9; 12 positions agree with TRBD2. This CDR3 is built from 16 residues. The trim removed 4 bases at V and 2 bases at J, leaving 4 bases unmatched. CDR1 SEHNR and CDR2 FQNEAQ come from the germline V gene (reference sequence). The CDR3: CASSSTSGGSTDTQYF. For the CDR3, the DNA is TGTGCCAGCAGCTCGACTAGCGGGGGATCCACAGATACGCAGTATTTT.

This clone was seen only once. The V call is TRBV9, the J call TRBJ1-1, with 8 bases fitting TRBD1. The CDR3 is made up of 14 amino acids. Germline V gene data show CDR1 as SGDLS and CDR2 as YYNGEE. J was trimmed by 4 bases and V by 0 bases; bases with no gene match: 2. The CDR3 loop reads CASSVDQGATEAFF. The CDR3 DNA is TGTGCCAGCAGCGTAGATCAGGGGGCCACTGAAGCTTTCTTT.

This clone was detected a few times. The chain links TRBV6-1 to TRBJ2-7; D may be TRBD1 (5 bases). The CDR3 covers 15 residues. The V and J ends lost 4 bases and 3 bases respectively, with 16 bases between them. Germline V CDR1 and CDR2: MNHNS, SASEGT. CDR3 region: CASSVITGTFYEQYF. In DNA form, the CDR3 reads TGTGCCAGCAGTGTGATAACAGGAACCTTCTACGAGCAGTACTTC.

The sample holds one count of this clone. V usage is TRBV5-1 and J usage is TRBJ2-2, with 8 bases aligning to TRBD1. This CDR3 comprises 15 residues. Germline CDR1 and CDR2: SGHRS and YFSETQ. Trimming cost V 5 bases and J 3 bases; bases outside gene matches: 6. Here the CDR3 reads CASSPGRGHTGELFF. The DNA for the CDR3 is TGCGCCAGCAGTCCCGGCAGGGGGCACACCGGGGAGCTGTTTTTT.

J is TRBJ1-1 and V is TRBV6-5; possible D gene TRBD1, 6 bases. Germline CDR1 and CDR2: MNHEY and SVGAGI. This CDR3 comprises 14 residues. Trimming took off 5 bases at V and 4 bases at J, with 14 bases between the two ends. CDR3 residues: CASSRRQGTTEAFF. DNA for the CDR3: TGTGCCAGCAGTCGCCGTCAGGGGACCACTGAAGCTTTCTTT.

The rearrangement links TRBV6-4 to TRBJ2-3, with D tentatively TRBD1 (6 bases). This CDR3 is built from 15 residues. Germline lookup yields CDR1 MRHNA and CDR2 SNTAGT. The ends were cut back, 3 bases at V and 0 bases at J, with 10 bases in the middle. As DNA, the CDR3 is TGTGCCAGCAGTGAGACCCAGGGGAGCACAGATACGCAGTATTTT. Encoded protein: CASSETQGSTDTQYF.

The gene calls are TRBV7-6 and TRBJ2-5, with D hard to call. Trimming took 5 bases from V and 0 from J, leaving 7 bases between them. This CDR3 spans 13 amino acids. CDR1 SGHVS and CDR2 FNYEAQ come from the germline V gene. The CDR3 loop reads CASSTRYQETQYF. The CDR3 bases are TGTGCCAGCAGCACCCGGTACCAAGAGACCCAGTACTTC. The full variable domain, in which reference TRBV7-6 and TRBJ2-5 provide the parts outside the CDR3, is GAGVSQSPRYKVTKRGQDVALRCDPISGHVSLYWYRQALGQGPEFLTYFNYEAQQDKSGLPNDRFSAERPEGSISTLTIQRTEQRDSAMYRCASSTRYQETQYFGPGTRLLVL.

The chain is built from TRBV28 and TRBJ1-5; perhaps TRBD1 as D (5 bases). The CDR3 has 17 residues. V dropped 6 bases and J dropped 0 bases, with 18 bases sitting between them. CDR1 and CDR2 (germline): MDHEN, SYDVKM. The CDR3 here is CASRTYEGRVSNQPQHF. The CDR3 bases are TGTGCCAGCAGAACTTACGAGGGGAGGGTTAGCAATCAGCCCCAGCATTTT.

This clone was recorded a few times. The chain links TRBV27 to TRBJ2-2, with TRBD1 as a possible D gene (5 bases). V was clipped by 5 bases and J by 4 bases, with 14 bases between them. This CDR3 spans 15 amino acids. Germline CDR1 reads MNHEY; CDR2 reads SMNVEV (reference sequence). The CDR3 spells CASSAMWGPTGELFF. The CDR3 bases are TGTGCCAGCAGTGCAATGTGGGGCCCCACCGGGGAGCTGTTTTTT.